These 2 T cell receptor beta chains were all obtained from the same sample, sequenced in a study of T cells in Graves' hyperthyroidism and ophthalmopathy (dated 2019 in TCRdb). The library was built by means of multiplex PCR. The sequencer listed for this sample is Illumina HiSeq 2000. TCR beta CDR3 regions were amplified from RNA transcripts. A first-round RT-PCR of the TCR CDR3 used the HTBI primer set with the Qiagen OneStep RT-PCR kit. Starting from the raw public reads, TCRdb applied fastp trimming at Q25, assembled clones with MiXCR and retained in-frame beta chains. One record per CDR3 amino acid sequence lists the most common genes and DNA. For this sample there are more than 500,000 distinct CDR3 sequences; 15% to 20% appear just once. Of the sample, around 4% falls within the top ten clones. Sequenced input: blood. The receptors were gathered from a woman aged 25 to 45 with Graves' hyperthyroidism.

This clonotype was recorded many times. The genes are TRBV27 and TRBJ2-1; 9 bases are a match to TRBD1. V lost 5 bases and J lost 1; bases outside the gene matches: 3. From germline, CDR1 is MNHEY and CDR2 SMNVEV (reference sequence). The CDR3 loop spans 15 amino acids. The CDR3 loop reads CASSHRGRSYNEQFF. DNA for the CDR3: TGTGCCAGCAGTCACAGGGGGCGATCCTACAATGAGCAGTTCTTC.

Ten or more counts support this clonotype. J is TRBJ2-1 and V is TRBV20-1; D not certain. Germline V CDR1 and CDR2: DFQATT, SNEGSKA (reference sequence). The CDR3 runs 11 residues. V was pared by 3 bases and J by 10 bases, with 10 bases between. The CDR3 here is CSASLRFEQFF. CDR3 DNA sequence: TGCAGTGCTAGTCTGCGGTTCGAGCAGTTCTTC.